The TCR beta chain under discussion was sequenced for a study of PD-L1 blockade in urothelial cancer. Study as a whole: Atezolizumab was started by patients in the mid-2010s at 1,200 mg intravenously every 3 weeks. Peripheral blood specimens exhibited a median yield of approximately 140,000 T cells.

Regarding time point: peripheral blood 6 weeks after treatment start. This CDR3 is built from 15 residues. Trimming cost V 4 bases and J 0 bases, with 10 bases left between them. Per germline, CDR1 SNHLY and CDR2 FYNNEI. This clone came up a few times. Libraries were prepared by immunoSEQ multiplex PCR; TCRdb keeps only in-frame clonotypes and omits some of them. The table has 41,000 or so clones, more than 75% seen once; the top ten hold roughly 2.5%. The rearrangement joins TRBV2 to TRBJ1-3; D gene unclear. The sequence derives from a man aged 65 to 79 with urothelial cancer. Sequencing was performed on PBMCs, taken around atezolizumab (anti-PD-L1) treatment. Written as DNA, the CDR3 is TGTGCCAGCAGTGTCCGGCAGGACTCTGGAAACACCATATATTTT. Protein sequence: CASSVRQDSGNTIYF.